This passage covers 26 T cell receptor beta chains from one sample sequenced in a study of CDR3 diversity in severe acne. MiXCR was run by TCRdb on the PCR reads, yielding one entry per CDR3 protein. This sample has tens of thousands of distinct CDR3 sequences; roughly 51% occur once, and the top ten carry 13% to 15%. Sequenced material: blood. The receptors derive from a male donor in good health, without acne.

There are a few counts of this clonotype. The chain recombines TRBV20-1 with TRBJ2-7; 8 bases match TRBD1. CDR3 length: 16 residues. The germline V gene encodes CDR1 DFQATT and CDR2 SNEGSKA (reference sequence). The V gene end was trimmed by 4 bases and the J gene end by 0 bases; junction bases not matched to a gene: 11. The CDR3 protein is CSATFPGDRSSYEQYF. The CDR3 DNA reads TGCAGTGCTACCTTCCCCGGGGACAGGAGCTCCTACGAGCAGTACTTC.

CDR3 in DNA: TGTGCCAGCAGCCAGGGACTAGCGGGACAGGCCTACACTGAAGCTTTCTTT. The encoded protein is CASSQGLAGQAYTEAFF. The V and J genes are TRBV7-9 and TRBJ1-1; the match to TRBD1 covers 8 bases. CDR1 SEHNR and CDR2 FQNEAQ come from the germline V gene (reference sequence). V dropped 5 bases and J dropped 3; count of bases not matched to a gene: 14. The CDR3 spans 17 residues.

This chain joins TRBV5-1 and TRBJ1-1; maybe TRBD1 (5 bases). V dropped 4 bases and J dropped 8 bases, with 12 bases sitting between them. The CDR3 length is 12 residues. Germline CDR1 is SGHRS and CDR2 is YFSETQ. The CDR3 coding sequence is TGCGCCAGCAGCCAAGACAGAGCCGAAGCTTTCTTT. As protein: CASSQDRAEAFF. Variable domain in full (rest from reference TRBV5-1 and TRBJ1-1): KAGVTQTPRYLIKTRGQQVTLSCSPISGHRSVSWYQQTPGQGLQFLFEYFSETQRNKGNFPGRFSGRQFSNSRSEMNVSTLELGDSALYLCASSQDRAEAFFGQGTRLTVV.

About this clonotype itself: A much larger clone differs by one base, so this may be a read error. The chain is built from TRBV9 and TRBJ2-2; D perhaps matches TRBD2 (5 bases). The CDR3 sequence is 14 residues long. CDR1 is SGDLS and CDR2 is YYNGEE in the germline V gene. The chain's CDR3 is CASSVLDFAGELSF. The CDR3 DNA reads TGTGCCAGCAGCGTACTGGATTTCGCCGGGGAGCTGTCTTTT.

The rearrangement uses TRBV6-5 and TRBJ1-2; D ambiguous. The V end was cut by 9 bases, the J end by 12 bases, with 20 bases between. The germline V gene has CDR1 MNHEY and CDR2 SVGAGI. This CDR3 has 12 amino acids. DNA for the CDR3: TGTGCCAGTAAGAGGGCCCCATCTGGAAACACCTTC. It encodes CASKRAPSGNTF.

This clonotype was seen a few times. The CDR3 loop is CATRGLGTEAFF. The CDR3 DNA sequence: TGTGCCACCAGAGGTTTGGGGACTGAAGCTTTCTTT. The chain has TRBV24-1 and TRBJ1-1; D is unclear. CDR1 and CDR2 (germline): KGHDR, SFDVKD. With 7 bases removed from V and 5 bases from J, the gap between germline ends came to 10 bases. The CDR3 loop spans 12 amino acids.

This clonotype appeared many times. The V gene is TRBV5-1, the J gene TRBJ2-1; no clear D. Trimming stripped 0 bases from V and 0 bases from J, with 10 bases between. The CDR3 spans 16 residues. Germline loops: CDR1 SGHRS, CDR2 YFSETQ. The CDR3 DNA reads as TGCGCCAGCAGCTTGGGGCTCTATAGCTCCTACAATGAGCAGTTCTTC. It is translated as CASSLGLYSSYNEQFF.

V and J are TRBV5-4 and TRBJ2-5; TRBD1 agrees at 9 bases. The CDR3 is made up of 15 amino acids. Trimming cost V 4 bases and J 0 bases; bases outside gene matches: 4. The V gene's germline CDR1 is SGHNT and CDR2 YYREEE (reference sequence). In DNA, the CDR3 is TGTGCCAGCAGCCCCGGGACAGGGTACCAAGAGACCCAGTACTTC. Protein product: CASSPGTGYQETQYF. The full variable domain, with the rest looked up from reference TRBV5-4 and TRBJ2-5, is ETGVTQSPTHLIKTRGQQVTLRCSSQSGHNTVSWYQQALGQGPQFIFQYYREEENGRGNFPPRFSGLQFPNYSSELNVNALELDDSALYLCASSPGTGYQETQYFGPGTRLLVL.

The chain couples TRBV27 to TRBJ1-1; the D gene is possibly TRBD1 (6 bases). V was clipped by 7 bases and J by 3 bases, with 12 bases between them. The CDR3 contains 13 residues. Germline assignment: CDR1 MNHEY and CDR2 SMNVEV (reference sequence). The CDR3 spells CASNLRGYTEAFF. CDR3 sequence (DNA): TGTGCCAGCAATCTCAGGGGCTACACTGAAGCTTTCTTT.

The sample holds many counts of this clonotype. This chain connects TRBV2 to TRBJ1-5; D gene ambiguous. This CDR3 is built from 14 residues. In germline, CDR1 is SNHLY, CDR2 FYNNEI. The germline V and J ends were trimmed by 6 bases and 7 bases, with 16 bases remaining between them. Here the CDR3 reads CASSREELRQPQHF. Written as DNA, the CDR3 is TGTGCCAGCAGCCGGGAAGAGTTGAGACAGCCCCAGCATTTT.

The CDR3 DNA reads as TGTGCCAGCAGCTCGACTAGCGGGGCTGGGGCCGAGCAGTACTTC. Encoded protein: CASSSTSGAGAEQYF. The rearrangement joins TRBV7-3 to TRBJ2-7, with TRBD2 identical over 11 bases. The germline gives CDR1 SGHTA, CDR2 FQGTGA. The CDR3 extends over 15 amino acids. V shed 4 bases, J shed 6 bases, and the junction held 8 bases outside the gene matches.

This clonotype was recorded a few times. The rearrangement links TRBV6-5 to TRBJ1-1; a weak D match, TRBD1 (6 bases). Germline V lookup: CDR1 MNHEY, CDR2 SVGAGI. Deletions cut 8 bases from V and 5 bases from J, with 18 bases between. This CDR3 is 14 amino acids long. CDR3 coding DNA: TGTGCCAGCGGCTTTACAGGGTTGAGTACTGAAGCTTTCTTT. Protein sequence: CASGFTGLSTEAFF.

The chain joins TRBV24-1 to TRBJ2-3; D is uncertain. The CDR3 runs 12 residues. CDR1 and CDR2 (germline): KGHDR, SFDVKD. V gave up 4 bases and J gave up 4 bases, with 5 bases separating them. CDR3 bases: TGTGCCACCAGTGACATACCAGATACGCAGTATTTT. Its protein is CATSDIPDTQYF.

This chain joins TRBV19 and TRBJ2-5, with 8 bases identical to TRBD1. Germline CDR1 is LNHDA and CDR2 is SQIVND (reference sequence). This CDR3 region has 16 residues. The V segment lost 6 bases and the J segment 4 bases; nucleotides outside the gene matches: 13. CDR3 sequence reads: CASRRKGTGGGETQYF. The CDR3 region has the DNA TGTGCCAGTAGACGCAAGGGGACAGGAGGTGGAGAGACCCAGTACTTC.

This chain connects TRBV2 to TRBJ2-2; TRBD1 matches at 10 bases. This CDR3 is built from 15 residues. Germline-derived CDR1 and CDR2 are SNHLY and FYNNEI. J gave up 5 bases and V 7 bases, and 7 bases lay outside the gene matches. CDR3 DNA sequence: TGTGCCAGCATACGGGACAGGGGAGAAACCGGGGAGCTGTTTTTT. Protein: CASIRDRGETGELFF.

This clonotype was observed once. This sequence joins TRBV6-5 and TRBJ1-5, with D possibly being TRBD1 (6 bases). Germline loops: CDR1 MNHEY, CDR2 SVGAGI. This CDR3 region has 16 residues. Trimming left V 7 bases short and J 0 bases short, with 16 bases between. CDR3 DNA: TGTGCCAGCAACAAAGGCAGGGGTTATAGCAATCAGCCCCAGCATTTT. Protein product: CASNKGRGYSNQPQHF.

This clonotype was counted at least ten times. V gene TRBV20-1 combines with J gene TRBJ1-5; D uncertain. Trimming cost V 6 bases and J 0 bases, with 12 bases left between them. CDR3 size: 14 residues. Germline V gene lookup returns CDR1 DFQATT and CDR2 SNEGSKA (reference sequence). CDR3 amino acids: CSAYDGASNQPQHF. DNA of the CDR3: TGCAGTGCCTACGACGGCGCTAGCAATCAGCCCCAGCATTTT.

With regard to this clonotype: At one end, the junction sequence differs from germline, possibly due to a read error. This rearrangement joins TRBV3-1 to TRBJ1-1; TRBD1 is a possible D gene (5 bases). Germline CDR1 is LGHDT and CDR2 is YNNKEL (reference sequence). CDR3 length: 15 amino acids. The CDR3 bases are TGTGCCAGCAGCCCCGGGACCGCCTTATCGACTGAAGCTCTCTTT. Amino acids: CASSPGTALSTEALF. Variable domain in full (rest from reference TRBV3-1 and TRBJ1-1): DTAVSQTPKYLVTQMGNDKSIKCEQNLGHDTMYWYKQDSKKFLKIMFSYNNKELIINETVPNRFSPKSPDKAHLNLHINSLELGDSAVYFCASSPGTALSTEALFGQGTRLTVV.

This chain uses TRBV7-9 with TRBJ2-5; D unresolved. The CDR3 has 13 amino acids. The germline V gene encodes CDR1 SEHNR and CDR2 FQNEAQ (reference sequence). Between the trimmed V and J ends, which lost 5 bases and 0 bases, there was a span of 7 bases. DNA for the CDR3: TGTGCCAGCAGCCCCTCGTACCAAGAGACCCAGTACTTC. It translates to CASSPSYQETQYF.

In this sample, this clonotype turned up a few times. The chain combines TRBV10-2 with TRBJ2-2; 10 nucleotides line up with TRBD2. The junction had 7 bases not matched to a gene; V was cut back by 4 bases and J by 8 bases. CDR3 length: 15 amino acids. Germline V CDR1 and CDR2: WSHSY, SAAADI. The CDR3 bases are TGCGCCAGCAGTGCGCTAGCGGGAGTCCGTGGGGAGCTGTTTTTT. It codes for CASSALAGVRGELFF.

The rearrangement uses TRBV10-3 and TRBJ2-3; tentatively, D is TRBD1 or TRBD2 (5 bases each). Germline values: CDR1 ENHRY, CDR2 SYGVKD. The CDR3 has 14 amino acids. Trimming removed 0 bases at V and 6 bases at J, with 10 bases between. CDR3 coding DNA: TGTGCCATCAGTGAGTCCCGGGGCTGGGATACGCAGTATTTT. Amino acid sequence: CAISESRGWDTQYF.

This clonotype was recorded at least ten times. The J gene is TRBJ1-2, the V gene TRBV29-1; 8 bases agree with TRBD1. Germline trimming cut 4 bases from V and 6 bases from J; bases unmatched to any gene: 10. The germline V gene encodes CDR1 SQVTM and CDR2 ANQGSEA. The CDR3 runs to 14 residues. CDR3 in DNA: TGCAGCGTTGCTCGACAGGGGAACGTTGATGGCTACACCTTC. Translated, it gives CSVARQGNVDGYTF. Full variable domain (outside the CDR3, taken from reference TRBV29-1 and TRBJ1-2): SAVISQKPSRDICQRGTSLTIQCQVDSQVTMMFWYRQQPGQSLTLIATANQGSEATYESGFVIDKFPISRPNLTFSTLTVSNMSPEDSSIYLCSVARQGNVDGYTFGSGTRLTVV.

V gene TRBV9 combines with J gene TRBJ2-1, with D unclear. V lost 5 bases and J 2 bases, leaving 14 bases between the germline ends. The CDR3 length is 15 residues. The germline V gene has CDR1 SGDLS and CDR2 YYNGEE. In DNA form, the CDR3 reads TGTGCCAGCAGTGCCAGTAGGAACACCTACAATGAGCAGTTCTTC. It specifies CASSASRNTYNEQFF. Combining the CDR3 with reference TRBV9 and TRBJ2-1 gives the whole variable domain DSGVTQTPKHLITATGQRVTLRCSPRSGDLSVYWYQQSLDQGLQFLIQYYNGEERAKGNILERFSAQQFPDLHSELNLSSLELGDSALYFCASSASRNTYNEQFFGPGTRLTVL.

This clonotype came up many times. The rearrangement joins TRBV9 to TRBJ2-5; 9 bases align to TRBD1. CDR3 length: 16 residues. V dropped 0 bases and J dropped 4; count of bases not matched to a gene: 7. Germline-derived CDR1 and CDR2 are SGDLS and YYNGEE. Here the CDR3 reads CASSVAPGQGPETQYF. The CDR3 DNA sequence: TGTGCCAGCAGCGTAGCCCCGGGACAGGGTCCAGAGACCCAGTACTTC.

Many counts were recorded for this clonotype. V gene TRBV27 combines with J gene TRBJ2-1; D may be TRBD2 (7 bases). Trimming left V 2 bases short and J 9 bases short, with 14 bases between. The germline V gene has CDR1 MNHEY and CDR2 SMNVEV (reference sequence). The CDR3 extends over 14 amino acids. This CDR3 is CASSLPGGGGEQFF. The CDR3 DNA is TGTGCCAGCAGTTTACCGGGGGGAGGGGGTGAGCAGTTCTTC.

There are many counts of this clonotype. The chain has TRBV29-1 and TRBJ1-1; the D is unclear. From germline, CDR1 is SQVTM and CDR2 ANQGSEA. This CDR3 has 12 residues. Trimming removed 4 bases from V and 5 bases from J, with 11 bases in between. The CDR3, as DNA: TGCAGCGTTGCTCCAAGTGGGACTGAAGCTTTCTTT. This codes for CSVAPSGTEAFF.